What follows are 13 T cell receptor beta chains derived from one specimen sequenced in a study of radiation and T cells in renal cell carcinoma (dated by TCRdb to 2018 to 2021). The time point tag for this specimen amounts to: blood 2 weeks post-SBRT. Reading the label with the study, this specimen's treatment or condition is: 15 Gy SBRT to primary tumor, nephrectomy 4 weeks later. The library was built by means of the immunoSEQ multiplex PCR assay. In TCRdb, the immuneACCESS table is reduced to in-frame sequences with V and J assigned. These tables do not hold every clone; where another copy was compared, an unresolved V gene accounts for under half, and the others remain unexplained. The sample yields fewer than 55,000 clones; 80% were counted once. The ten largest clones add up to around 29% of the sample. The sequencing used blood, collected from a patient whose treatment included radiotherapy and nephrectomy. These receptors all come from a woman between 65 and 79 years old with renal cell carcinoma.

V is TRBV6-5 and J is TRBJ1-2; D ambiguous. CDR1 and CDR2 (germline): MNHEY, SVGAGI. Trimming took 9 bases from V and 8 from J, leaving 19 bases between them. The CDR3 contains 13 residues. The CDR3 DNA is TGTGCCAGTAATTTAGCCCCGTCGTGGGGCTACACCTTC. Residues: CASNLAPSWGYTF.

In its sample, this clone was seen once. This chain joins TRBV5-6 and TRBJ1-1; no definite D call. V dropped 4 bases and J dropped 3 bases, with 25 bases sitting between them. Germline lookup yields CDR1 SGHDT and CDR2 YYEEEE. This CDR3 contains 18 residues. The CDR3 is CASSELAVDGPPDTEAFF. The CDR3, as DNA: TGTGCCAGCAGCGAGTTGGCTGTGGATGGCCCGCCCGACACTGAAGCTTTCTTT. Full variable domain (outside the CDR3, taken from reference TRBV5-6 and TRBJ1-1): DAGVTQSPTHLIKTRGQQVTLRCSPKSGHDTVSWYQQALGQGPQFIFQYYEEEERQRGNFPDRFSGHQFPNYSSELNVNALLLGDSALYLCASSELAVDGPPDTEAFFGQGTRLTVV.

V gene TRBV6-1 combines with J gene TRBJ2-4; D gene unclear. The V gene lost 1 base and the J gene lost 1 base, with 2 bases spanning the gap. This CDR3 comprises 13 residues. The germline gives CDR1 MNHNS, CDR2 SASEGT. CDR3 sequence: CASSEGAKNIQYF. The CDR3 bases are TGTGCCAGCAGTGAAGGGGCCAAAAACATTCAGTACTTC.

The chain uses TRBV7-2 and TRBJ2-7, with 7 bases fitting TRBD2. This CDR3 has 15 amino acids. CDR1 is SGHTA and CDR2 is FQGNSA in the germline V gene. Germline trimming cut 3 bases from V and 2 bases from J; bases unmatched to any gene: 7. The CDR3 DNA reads TGTGCCAGCAGCTTTAGCAGCGGGGACCCCTACGAGCAGTACTTC. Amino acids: CASSFSSGDPYEQYF.

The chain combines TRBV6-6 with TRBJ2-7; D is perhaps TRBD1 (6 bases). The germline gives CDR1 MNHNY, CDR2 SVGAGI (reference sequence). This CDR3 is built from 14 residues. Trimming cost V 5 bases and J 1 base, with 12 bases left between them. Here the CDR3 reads CASSARQESYEQYF. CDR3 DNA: TGTGCCAGCAGTGCCCGACAGGAGTCCTACGAGCAGTACTTC.

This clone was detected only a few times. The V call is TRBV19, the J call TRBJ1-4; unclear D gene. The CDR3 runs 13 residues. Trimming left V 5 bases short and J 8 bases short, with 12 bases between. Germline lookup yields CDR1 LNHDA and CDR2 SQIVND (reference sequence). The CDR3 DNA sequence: TGTGCCAGTAGTCGGAAGGGTGGCGAAAAACTGTTTTTT. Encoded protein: CASSRKGGEKLFF.

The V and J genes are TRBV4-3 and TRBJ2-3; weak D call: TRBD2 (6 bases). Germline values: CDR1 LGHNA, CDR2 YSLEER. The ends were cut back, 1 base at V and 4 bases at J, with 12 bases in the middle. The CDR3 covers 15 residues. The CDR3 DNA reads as TGCGCCAGCAGCCAAGGGACGGCGGGACCAGATACGCAGTATTTT. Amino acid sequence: CASSQGTAGPDTQYF.

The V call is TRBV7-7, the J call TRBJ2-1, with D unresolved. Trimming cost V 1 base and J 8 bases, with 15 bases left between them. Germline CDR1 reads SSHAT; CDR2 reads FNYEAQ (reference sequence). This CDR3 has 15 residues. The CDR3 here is CASSLVGDPLDEQFF. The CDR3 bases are TGTGCCAGCAGCTTAGTAGGTGACCCCCTGGATGAGCAGTTCTTC.

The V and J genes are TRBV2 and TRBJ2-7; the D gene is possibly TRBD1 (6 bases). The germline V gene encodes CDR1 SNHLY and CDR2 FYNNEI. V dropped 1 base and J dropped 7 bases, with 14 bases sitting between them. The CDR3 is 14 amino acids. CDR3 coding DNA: TGTGCCAGCAGTGAAGTAGACAGGAGTTGGGAGCAGTACTTC. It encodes CASSEVDRSWEQYF.

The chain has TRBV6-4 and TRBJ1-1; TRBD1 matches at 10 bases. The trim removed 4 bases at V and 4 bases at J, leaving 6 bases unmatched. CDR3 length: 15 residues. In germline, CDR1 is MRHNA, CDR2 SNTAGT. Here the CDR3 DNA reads TGTGCCAGCAGTGTGACAGGGGGCGCAGGCACTGAAGCTTTCTTT. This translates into CASSVTGGAGTEAFF.

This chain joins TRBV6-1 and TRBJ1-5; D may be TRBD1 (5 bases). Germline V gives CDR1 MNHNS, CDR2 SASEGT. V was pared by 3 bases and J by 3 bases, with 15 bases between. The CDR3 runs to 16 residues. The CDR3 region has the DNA TGTGCCAGCAGTGACCCCTTGGGGCAGAACAATCAGCCCCAGCATTTT. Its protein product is CASSDPLGQNNQPQHF.

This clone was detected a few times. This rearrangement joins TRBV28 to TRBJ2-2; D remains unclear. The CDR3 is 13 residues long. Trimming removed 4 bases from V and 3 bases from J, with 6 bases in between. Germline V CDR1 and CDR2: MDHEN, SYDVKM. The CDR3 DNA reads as TGTGCCAGCAGTTCATTATACACCGGGGAGCTGTTTTTT. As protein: CASSSLYTGELFF.

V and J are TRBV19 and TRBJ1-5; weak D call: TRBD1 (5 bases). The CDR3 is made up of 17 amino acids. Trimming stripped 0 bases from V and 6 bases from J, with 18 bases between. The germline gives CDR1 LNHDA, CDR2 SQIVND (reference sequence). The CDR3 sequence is CASSIDPAGSGSQPQHF. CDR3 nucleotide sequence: TGTGCCAGTAGTATAGACCCTGCAGGGTCCGGGAGTCAGCCCCAGCATTTT. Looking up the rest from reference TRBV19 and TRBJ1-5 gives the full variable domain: DGGITQSPKYLFRKEGQNVTLSCEQNLNHDAMYWYRQDPGQGLRLIYYSQIVNDFQKGDIAEGYSVSREKKESFPLTVTSAQKNPTAFYLCASSIDPAGSGSQPQHFGDGTRLSIL.